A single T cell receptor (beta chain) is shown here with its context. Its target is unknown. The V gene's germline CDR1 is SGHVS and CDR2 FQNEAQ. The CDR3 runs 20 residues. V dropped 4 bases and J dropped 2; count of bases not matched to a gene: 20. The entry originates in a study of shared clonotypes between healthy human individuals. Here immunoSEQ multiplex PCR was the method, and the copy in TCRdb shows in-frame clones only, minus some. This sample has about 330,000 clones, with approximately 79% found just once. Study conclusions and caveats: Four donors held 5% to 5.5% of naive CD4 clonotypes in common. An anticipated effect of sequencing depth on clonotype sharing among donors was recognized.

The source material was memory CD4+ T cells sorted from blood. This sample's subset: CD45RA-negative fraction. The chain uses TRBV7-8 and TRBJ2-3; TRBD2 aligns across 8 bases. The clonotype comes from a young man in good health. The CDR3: CASSSAAVREVTKTTDTQYF. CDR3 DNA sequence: TGTGCCAGCAGCTCGGCCGCTGTGCGGGAGGTTACCAAGACCACAGATACGCAGTATTTT.